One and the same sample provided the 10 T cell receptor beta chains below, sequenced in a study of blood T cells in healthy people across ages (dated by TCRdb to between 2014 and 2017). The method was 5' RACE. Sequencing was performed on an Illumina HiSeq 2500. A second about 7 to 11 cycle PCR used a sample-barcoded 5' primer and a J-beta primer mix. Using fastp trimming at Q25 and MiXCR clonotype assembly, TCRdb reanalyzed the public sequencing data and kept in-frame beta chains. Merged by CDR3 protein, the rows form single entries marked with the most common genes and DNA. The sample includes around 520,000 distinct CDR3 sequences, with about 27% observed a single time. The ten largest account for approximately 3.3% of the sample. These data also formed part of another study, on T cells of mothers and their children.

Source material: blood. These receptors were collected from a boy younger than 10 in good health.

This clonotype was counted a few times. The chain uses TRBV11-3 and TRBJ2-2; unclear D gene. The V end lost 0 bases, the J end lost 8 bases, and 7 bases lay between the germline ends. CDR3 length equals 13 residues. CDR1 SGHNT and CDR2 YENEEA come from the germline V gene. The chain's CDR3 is CASSLDFAGELFF. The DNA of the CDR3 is TGTGCCAGCAGCTTAGATTTTGCAGGGGAGCTGTTTTTT.

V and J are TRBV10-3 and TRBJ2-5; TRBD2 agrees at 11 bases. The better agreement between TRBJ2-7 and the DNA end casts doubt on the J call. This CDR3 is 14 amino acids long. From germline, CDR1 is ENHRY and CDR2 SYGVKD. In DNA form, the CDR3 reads TGTGCCATCAGTGATGGGACTAGCGGTTACGAGCAGTACTTC. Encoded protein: CAISDGTSGYEQYF.

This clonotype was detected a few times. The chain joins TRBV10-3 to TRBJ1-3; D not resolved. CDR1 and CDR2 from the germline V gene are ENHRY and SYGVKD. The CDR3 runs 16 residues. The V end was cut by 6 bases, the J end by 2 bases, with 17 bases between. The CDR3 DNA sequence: TGTGCCATCAGCGCGCGCACATTAGGAACTGGAAACACCATATATTTT. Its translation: CAISARTLGTGNTIYF.

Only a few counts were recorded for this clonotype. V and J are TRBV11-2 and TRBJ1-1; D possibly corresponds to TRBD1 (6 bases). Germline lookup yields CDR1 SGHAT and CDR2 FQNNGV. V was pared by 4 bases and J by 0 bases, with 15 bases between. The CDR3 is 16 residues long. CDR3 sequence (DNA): TGTGCCAGCAGCTCCGGGACAAGGTTTATGAACACTGAAGCTTTCTTT. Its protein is CASSSGTRFMNTEAFF.

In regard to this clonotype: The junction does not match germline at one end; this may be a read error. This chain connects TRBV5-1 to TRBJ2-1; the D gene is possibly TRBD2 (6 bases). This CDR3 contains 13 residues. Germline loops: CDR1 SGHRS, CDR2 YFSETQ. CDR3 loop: CAGSLPGESRKFF. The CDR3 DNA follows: TGCGCCGGCAGCTTGCCGGGGGAGTCGCGGAAGTTCTTC.

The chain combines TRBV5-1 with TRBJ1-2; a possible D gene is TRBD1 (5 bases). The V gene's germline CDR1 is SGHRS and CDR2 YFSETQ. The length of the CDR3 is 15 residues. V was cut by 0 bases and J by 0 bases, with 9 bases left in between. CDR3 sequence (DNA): TGCGCCAGCAGCTTGGACAGGAATACTAACTATGGCTACACCTTC. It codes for CASSLDRNTNYGYTF.

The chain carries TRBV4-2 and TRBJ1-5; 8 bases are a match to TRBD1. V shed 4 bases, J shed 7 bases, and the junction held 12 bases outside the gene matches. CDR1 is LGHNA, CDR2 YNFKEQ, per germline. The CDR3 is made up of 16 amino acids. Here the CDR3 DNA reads TGTGCCAGCAGCCCTACCGGGACAGGCATATTCCAGCCCCAGCATTTT. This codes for CASSPTGTGIFQPQHF.

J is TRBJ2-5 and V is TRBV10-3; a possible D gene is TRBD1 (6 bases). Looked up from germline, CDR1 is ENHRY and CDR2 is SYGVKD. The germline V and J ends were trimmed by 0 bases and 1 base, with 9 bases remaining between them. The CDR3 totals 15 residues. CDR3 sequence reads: CAISESGAAQETQYF. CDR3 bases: TGTGCCATCAGTGAGTCGGGGGCAGCCCAAGAGACCCAGTACTTC.

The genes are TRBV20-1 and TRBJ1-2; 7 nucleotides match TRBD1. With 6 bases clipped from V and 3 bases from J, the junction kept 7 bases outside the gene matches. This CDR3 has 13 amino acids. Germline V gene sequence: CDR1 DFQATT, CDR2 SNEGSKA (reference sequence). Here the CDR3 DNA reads TGCAGTGCCCCCCGACAGGGCGACTATGGCTACACCTTC. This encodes CSAPRQGDYGYTF.

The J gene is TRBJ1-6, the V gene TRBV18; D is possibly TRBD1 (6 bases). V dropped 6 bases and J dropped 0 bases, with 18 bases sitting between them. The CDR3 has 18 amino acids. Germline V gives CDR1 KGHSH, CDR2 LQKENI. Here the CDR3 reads CASSPRQAPSSYNSPLHF. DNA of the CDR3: TGTGCCAGCTCTCCGCGACAGGCGCCCAGCTCCTATAATTCACCCCTCCACTTT.